This TCR beta chain stems from a study of blood T cell repertoires in COVID-19. As handled by the study authors: For nucleated cells, counts were estimated from reference gene primer amplification. TCRdb keeps only in-frame clones here, not all; method: immunoSEQ multiplex PCR. V and J calls and clone size follow that table, whereas D and trimming were derived from the DNA. The sample lists over 200,000 clones; approximately 90% were seen once. The receptor was derived from a middle-aged man with acute or convalescent COVID-19. The sequenced sample consisted of peripheral blood.

The CDR3 is CASSLLVGQGVSNSPLHF. The CDR3 nucleotides are TGTGCCAGCAGTTTACTGGTCGGGCAGGGGGTCTCTAATTCACCCCTCCACTTT. The chain carries TRBV27 and TRBJ1-6; 7 bases are a match to TRBD1. The CDR3 extends over 18 amino acids. Germline assignment: CDR1 MNHEY and CDR2 SMNVEV (reference sequence). Losses at the gene ends were 2 bases for V and 6 bases for J; bases not matched to a gene: 13.